This T cell receptor (beta chain) originates from a study of cytomegalovirus exposure and HLA in healthy donors. Vbeta (60) and Jbeta (13) primers were used in the PCR. Clones were sequenced by immunoSEQ multiplex PCR, and TCRdb holds only the in-frame ones, with some missing. The repertoire holds about 120,000 clones, with 70% to 85% as singletons. Study-wide results and limits: Earlier analysis yielded a pattern in which most TCR beta V segments were productive about 90% or about 30% of the time.

Worth noting for this clone: Its specificity is unknown.

The CDR3 consists of 16 residues. The germline gives CDR1 MDHEN, CDR2 SYDVKM. The rearrangement links TRBV28 to TRBJ2-5; 7 bases agree with TRBD2. The last part of the DNA fits TRBJ2-7 better; the J call may be wrong. The sample taken for sequencing was PBMCs. This TCR was recovered from a woman between 50 and 59 years old in good health and CMV-seronegative. This chain's CDR3 is CASRGGSAGEPYEQYF. Written as DNA, the CDR3 is TGTGCCAGCAGGGGGGGGTCGGCGGGGGAACCCTACGAGCAGTACTTC.